These 5 T cell receptor beta chains originate from one sample sequenced in a study of blood T cell repertoires in COVID-19. Some clones are missing from TCRdb's copy, which holds only in-frame ones; the method was immunoSEQ multiplex PCR. This sample has about 55,000 clones, with around 85% found just once. The sequenced sample consisted of peripheral blood. The receptors derive from a human donor in a cohort sampled during active COVID-19.

This sequence joins TRBV5-4 and TRBJ1-6; D perhaps matches TRBD1 (5 bases). This CDR3 is built from 16 residues. Per the germline V gene, CDR1 is SGHNT and CDR2 is YYREEE (reference sequence). Between the trimmed V and J ends, which lost 4 bases and 1 base, there was a span of 12 bases. DNA for the CDR3: TGTGCCAGCAGCCAATGGGCAGGGTCCTATAATTCACCCCTCCACTTT. Translated, it gives CASSQWAGSYNSPLHF.

The gene calls are TRBV5-1 and TRBJ1-4, with 11 positions matching TRBD1. The CDR3 spans 14 residues. V lost 4 bases and J lost 7; bases outside the gene matches: 3. Germline assignment: CDR1 SGHRS and CDR2 YFSETQ. CDR3 sequence: CASSTGQGGEKLFF. In DNA, the CDR3 is TGCGCCAGCAGCACGGGACAGGGGGGTGAAAAACTGTTTTTT.

This clone came up a few times. J is TRBJ2-3 and V is TRBV4-1; 10 bases are a match to TRBD1. Germline V lookup: CDR1 MGHRA, CDR2 YSYEKL. The CDR3 runs to 15 residues. The V gene end was trimmed by 3 bases and the J gene end by 11 bases; junction bases not matched to a gene: 11. The CDR3 protein is CASSHPTRTGGLQYF. CDR3 bases: TGCGCCAGCAGCCATCCTACCCGGACAGGGGGATTGCAGTATTTT.

Ten or more counts support this clone. V gene TRBV15 combines with J gene TRBJ2-1; 7 bases align to TRBD2. Germline loops: CDR1 LNHNV, CDR2 YYDKDF (reference sequence). J was trimmed by 7 bases and V by 8 bases; bases with no gene match: 8. The CDR3 sequence is 13 residues long. CDR3 bases: TGTGCCACCGGGAGGGCCCTATATAATGAGCAGTTCTTC. It specifies CATGRALYNEQFF.

The genes are TRBV2 and TRBJ2-7; D is unclear. The CDR3 runs to 12 residues. V was pared by 2 bases and J by 9 bases, with 11 bases between. Germline V gene lookup returns CDR1 SNHLY and CDR2 FYNNEI. The CDR3 spells CASSENVLPQYF. CDR3 nucleotide sequence: TGTGCCAGCAGTGAAAACGTTCTACCGCAGTACTTC.